This entry lists 28 T cell receptor beta chains sequenced from one sample in a study of regulatory T cells in long-lasting Graves disease. Time point indicated: newly diagnosed GD, antithyroid drugs for less than 3 months. Generation of the TCR library employed RNA extracted from PBMCs. Both iRepertoire HTBI primers and Arm-PCR of CDR3 regions were used to build the TCR beta libraries. MiXCR, run by TCRdb on the multiplex PCR reads, gives a single entry per CDR3 protein. The sample consists of around 400,000 distinct CDR3 sequences, 15% of them appearing once. These data were likewise used in another study, on T cells in Graves' hyperthyroidism and ophthalmopathy.

Sequencing used peripheral blood mononuclear cells (PBMCs), obtained at new diagnosis, from a patient treated with antithyroid drugs. All receptors derive from a middle-aged woman with Graves disease.

This clonotype has ten or more counts. The rearrangement links TRBV30 to TRBJ1-5; D is uncertain. Germline CDR1 is GTSNPN and CDR2 is SVGIG (reference sequence). CDR3 length: 12 residues. Between the trimmed V and J ends, which lost 0 bases and 1 base, there was a span of 1 base. Written as DNA, the CDR3 is TGTGCCTGGAGTGTAAGCAATCAGCCCCAGCATTTT. It yields the protein CAWSVSNQPQHF.

This clonotype appeared many times. The V gene is TRBV4-1, the J gene TRBJ2-7; no definite D call. Trimming stripped 0 bases from V and 5 bases from J, with 11 bases between. Germline CDR1 MGHRA, CDR2 YSYEKL. This CDR3 contains 14 residues. The CDR3 DNA reads as TGCGCCAGCAGCCAAGAGGGGAATGAACACGAGCAGTACTTC. Translated: CASSQEGNEHEQYF.

As for this clonotype: At one end, the junction sequence differs from germline, possibly due to a read error. The genes are TRBV18 and TRBJ2-7; D is perhaps TRBD1 (6 bases). This CDR3 has 16 amino acids. Per germline, CDR1 KGHSH and CDR2 LQKENI. The CDR3, as DNA: TGTGCCAGCTCACCACCGGGGGCAGGGTTTCTCTACGAGCAGTCCTTC. Translation: CASSPPGAGFLYEQSF.

The genes are TRBV5-6 and TRBJ2-1, with unresolved D. Germline-derived CDR1 and CDR2 are SGHDT and YYEEEE. The CDR3 covers 14 residues. V lost 0 bases, J lost 3 bases, and 7 bases lay in between. This CDR3 is CASSLATLYNEQFF. CDR3 DNA: TGTGCCAGCAGCTTGGCCACGCTCTACAATGAGCAGTTCTTC.

In this sample, this clonotype turned up many times. This chain links TRBV12-3 or TRBV12-4 with TRBJ1-1, with 9 bases identical to TRBD1. CDR3 length: 15 amino acids. The junction had 7 bases not matched to a gene; V was cut back by 4 bases and J by 4 bases. The CDR3 bases are TGTGCCAGCAGTTACCTACAGGGGGCTAGCACTGAAGCTTTCTTT. Translation gives CASSYLQGASTEAFF.

This clonotype was seen many times. The chain joins TRBV20-1 to TRBJ2-3, with TRBD2 matching 7 bases. Germline CDR1 DFQATT, CDR2 SNEGSKA (reference sequence). The length of the CDR3 is 15 residues. After removal of 0 bases from V and 1 base from J, the junction contained 4 bases not matched to a gene. CDR3 DNA sequence: TGCAGTGCTAGAGATAGGGCGGGAGGCACAGATACGCAGTATTTT. Amino acid sequence: CSARDRAGGTDTQYF.

This clonotype showed up many times. This sequence joins TRBV27 and TRBJ2-1; D is undetermined. The CDR3 is made up of 14 amino acids. CDR1 is MNHEY, CDR2 SMNVEV, per germline (reference sequence). V lost 6 bases, J lost 0 bases, and 9 bases lay in between. This CDR3 is CASSLFSSYNEQFF. For the CDR3, the DNA is TGTGCCAGCAGCCTGTTTAGCTCCTACAATGAGCAGTTCTTC.

This chain joins TRBV27 and TRBJ2-7; D call uncertain. The CDR3 is made up of 12 amino acids. The germline V gene encodes CDR1 MNHEY and CDR2 SMNVEV (reference sequence). V lost 2 bases and J 6 bases, leaving 8 bases between the germline ends. CDR3 nucleotides: TGTGCCAGCAGTTTAATAGGGCGCGAGCAGTACTTC. It translates to CASSLIGREQYF.

This clonotype was recorded many times. The gene calls are TRBV5-1 and TRBJ2-1; D is possibly TRBD2 (5 bases). Germline V gene sequence: CDR1 SGHRS, CDR2 YFSETQ. This CDR3 region has 15 residues. V lost 3 bases, J lost 9 bases, and 19 bases lay in between. This chain's CDR3 is CASSSDVAGMGEQFF. CDR3 nucleotides: TGCGCCAGCAGCTCAGACGTCGCCGGGATGGGTGAGCAGTTCTTC.

This clonotype was observed many times. This chain joins TRBV20-1 and TRBJ1-1; perhaps TRBD1 as D (6 bases). V lost 0 bases and J 4 bases, leaving 21 bases between the germline ends. Germline V gene sequence: CDR1 DFQATT, CDR2 SNEGSKA (reference sequence). The CDR3 sequence is 17 residues long. This CDR3 reads CSARDRPPTMGATEAFF. For the CDR3, the DNA is TGCAGTGCTAGAGATAGGCCCCCGACGATGGGGGCCACTGAAGCTTTCTTT.

This clonotype was recorded at least ten times. The rearrangement uses TRBV7-8 and TRBJ2-1, with 9 nucleotides matching TRBD1. CDR1 SGHVS and CDR2 FQNEAQ come from the germline V gene. The CDR3 has 18 residues. V gave up 0 bases and J gave up 0 bases; unmatched junction bases: 6. The CDR3, as DNA: TGTGCCAGCAGCTTAGCGGGGACAGGGCCTATCTCCTACAATGAGCAGTTCTTC. Translating gives CASSLAGTGPISYNEQFF.

This clonotype was observed at least ten times. The chain combines TRBV24-1 with TRBJ1-2; 7 positions match TRBD1. Looked up from germline, CDR1 is KGHDR and CDR2 is SFDVKD. The V and J ends lost 8 bases and 5 bases, in that order; junction bases with no gene match: 10. The length of the CDR3 is 14 residues. CDR3 region: CATTGPEDRYGYTF. Written as DNA, the CDR3 is TGTGCCACCACGGGGCCAGAGGACAGGTATGGCTACACCTTC.

This clonotype was seen many times. CDR3 sequence reads: CASSIDGDDQPQHF. CDR3 nucleotide sequence: TGTGCCAGCAGCATCGACGGGGACGATCAGCCCCAGCATTTT. V usage is TRBV7-8 and J usage is TRBJ1-5; D is perhaps TRBD1 (5 bases). Trimming shortened V by 5 bases and J by 5 bases, and 13 bases separated the two germline ends. The CDR3 is 14 residues long. Germline CDR1 reads SGHVS; CDR2 reads FQNEAQ.

At least ten counts were recorded for this clonotype. This chain connects TRBV13 to TRBJ2-7; the D is unclear. This CDR3 has 14 residues. V dropped 5 bases and J dropped 0 bases, with 11 bases sitting between them. Germline V gene sequence: CDR1 PRHDT, CDR2 FYEKMQ (reference sequence). CDR3 loop: CASSRLESSYEQYF. CDR3 in DNA: TGTGCCAGCAGCCGACTCGAGAGCTCCTACGAGCAGTACTTC.

This clonotype has at least ten counts. V usage is TRBV11-3 and J usage is TRBJ2-5, with a possible D match to TRBD2 (5 bases). The CDR3 loop spans 14 amino acids. In germline, CDR1 is SGHNT, CDR2 YENEEA. Trimming took off 1 base at V and 0 bases at J, with 6 bases between the two ends. This chain's CDR3 is CASSLGGYQETQYF. CDR3 nucleotide sequence: TGTGCCAGCAGCTTAGGAGGGTACCAAGAGACCCAGTACTTC.

Comments on this clonotype: It may be a read error: a sequence one base away is much more abundant. The rearrangement joins TRBV2 to TRBJ2-7; TRBD1 matches at 8 bases. The germline V gene has CDR1 SNHLY and CDR2 FYNNEI. CDR3 length: 13 amino acids. V lost 6 bases and J lost 5; bases outside the gene matches: 6. For the CDR3, the DNA is TGTGCCAGCAGGGCCGCAGGGGGCAACGAGCAGTACTTC. Its translation is CASRAAGGNEQYF.

V is TRBV5-1 and J is TRBJ1-5, with D possibly being TRBD1 (6 bases). V shed 1 base and J shed 6 bases, with 14 bases lying between them. CDR3 length equals 15 residues. Germline loops: CDR1 SGHRS, CDR2 YFSETQ. CDR3 sequence reads: CASSLSGGPIQPQHF. The CDR3, as DNA: TGCGCCAGCAGCTTGTCTGGGGGCCCCATTCAGCCCCAGCATTTT.

This clonotype was counted between two and nine times. This chain links TRBV29-1 with TRBJ1-2; D call uncertain. The CDR3 covers 12 residues. Germline loops: CDR1 SQVTM, CDR2 ANQGSEA. The germline V and J ends were trimmed by 3 bases and 4 bases, with 9 bases remaining between them. The CDR3 coding sequence is TGCAGCGTTGAGGAGGAGGCCTATGGCTACACCTTC. Translation gives CSVEEEAYGYTF.

This clonotype has more than one count but fewer than ten. The chain is built from TRBV5-1 and TRBJ2-1, with 8 nucleotides matching TRBD2. Germline V gives CDR1 SGHRS, CDR2 YFSETQ. The V gene end was trimmed by 4 bases and the J gene end by 5 bases; junction bases not matched to a gene: 17. CDR3 length equals 18 residues. The CDR3 sequence is CASSQARAGGPENNEQFF. The CDR3 DNA is TGCGCCAGCAGCCAGGCCCGGGCGGGAGGTCCCGAAAACAATGAGCAGTTCTTC.

This clonotype has just a few counts. The V call is TRBV5-1, the J call TRBJ2-6; possibly TRBD1 or TRBD2 for D (6 bases each). This CDR3 contains 15 residues. CDR1 and CDR2 (germline): SGHRS, YFSETQ. Trimming pared 6 bases from V and 4 bases from J, leaving 14 bases between. The CDR3, as DNA: TGCGCCAGCATGGGGGGCGCGACGGGGGCCAACGTCCTGACTTTC. It is translated as CASMGGATGANVLTF.

This clonotype has a count of ten or more. The chain links TRBV2 to TRBJ1-2, with D unclear. V shed 4 bases and J shed 4 bases, with 7 bases lying between them. CDR1 SNHLY and CDR2 FYNNEI come from the germline V gene. The CDR3 extends over 12 amino acids. The CDR3 here is CASSANSYGYTF. The CDR3, as DNA: TGTGCCAGCAGTGCTAACAGCTATGGCTACACCTTC.

The chain has TRBV28 and TRBJ2-5; 8 nucleotides match TRBD1. The CDR3 contains 14 residues. Germline-derived CDR1 and CDR2 are MDHEN and SYDVKM. The V segment lost 5 bases and the J segment 9 bases; nucleotides outside the gene matches: 11. CDR3 in amino acids: CASSPRTGQEAQYF. The CDR3 DNA sequence: TGTGCCAGCAGTCCCCGGACAGGGCAGGAGGCCCAGTACTTC. The full variable domain, completed using reference TRBV28 and TRBJ2-5, is DVKVTQSSRYLVKRTGEKVFLECVQDMDHENMFWYRQDPGLGLRLIYFSYDVKMKEKGDIPEGYSVSREKKERFSLILESASTNQTSMYLCASSPRTGQEAQYFGPGTRLLVL.

This clonotype was seen a few times. The chain carries TRBV30 and TRBJ1-2; D uncertain. CDR1 and CDR2 (germline): GTSNPN, SVGIG (reference sequence). This CDR3 has 16 amino acids. Trimming shortened V by 4 bases and J by 4 bases, and 22 bases separated the two germline ends. In DNA form, the CDR3 reads TGTGCCTGGACCCCGGCACCCTTTCGACGGCCCTATGGCTACACCTTC. Encoded protein: CAWTPAPFRRPYGYTF.

The chain employs TRBV5-5 and TRBJ2-7; weak D call: TRBD2 (7 bases). The length of the CDR3 is 20 residues. Germline loops: CDR1 SGHKS, CDR2 YYEKEE (reference sequence). V was cut by 6 bases and J by 0 bases, with 31 bases left in between. CDR3 region: CASTVGGLAADVVSSYEQYF. The CDR3 DNA reads TGTGCCAGCACCGTGGGGGGGCTAGCGGCGGACGTGGTCAGCTCCTACGAGCAGTACTTC.

This clonotype has more than one count but fewer than ten. The CDR3 does not close with the conserved phenylalanine or tryptophan, likely indicating a read error. V is TRBV2 and J is TRBJ2-1; possibly TRBD2 for D (6 bases). The CDR3 has 17 residues. Germline V gene data show CDR1 as SNHLY and CDR2 as FYNNEI. Trimming cost V 6 bases and J 1 base, with 19 bases left between them. CDR3 DNA sequence: TGTGCCAGCAGACCTAACATAACTAGCCCTTCCTACAATGAGCAGTTCCTC. Its translation is CASRPNITSPSYNEQFL.

This clonotype was detected a few times. This rearrangement joins TRBV5-1 to TRBJ2-1; TRBD1 matches at 7 bases. Unmatched junction bases numbered 13, after V lost 3 bases and J lost 13 bases. Germline V gene data show CDR1 as SGHRS and CDR2 as YFSETQ. The CDR3 spans 14 residues. The CDR3: CASSSYPGGTDQFF. Written as DNA, the CDR3 is TGCGCCAGCAGCTCATACCCAGGGGGTACCGATCAGTTCTTC.

This clonotype was recorded many times. V is TRBV27 and J is TRBJ2-3, with 16 bases fitting TRBD2. After removal of 1 base from V and 5 bases from J, the junction contained 15 bases not matched to a gene. CDR1 is MNHEY, CDR2 SMNVEV, per germline (reference sequence). CDR3 length: 21 residues. The CDR3 sequence: CASSLLVEGLAGGPSIDTQYF. As DNA, the CDR3 is TGTGCCAGCAGTTTATTGGTGGAGGGACTAGCGGGAGGGCCCTCGATAGATACGCAGTATTTT.

This clonotype has a count of ten or more. The chain uses TRBV9 and TRBJ2-3, with D tentatively TRBD1 (6 bases). Germline CDR1 SGDLS, CDR2 YYNGEE. This CDR3 spans 16 amino acids. Deletions cut 2 bases from V and 1 base from J, with 14 bases between. CDR3 loop: CASSVAGRGRTDTQYF. The CDR3 bases are TGTGCCAGCAGCGTTGCAGGCAGGGGTCGCACAGATACGCAGTATTTT.